The clone carrying this T cell receptor beta chain was seen a single time. This record comes from a study of blood T cell repertoires in COVID-19. Study information: The origin of the acute and convalescent COVID-19 samples was the United States, Italy and Spain.

Trimming cost V 6 bases and J 6 bases, with 12 bases left between them. The CDR3 runs 13 residues. Germline V gives CDR1 LNHDA, CDR2 SQIVND (reference sequence). Per the authors' pipeline: Nucleated cell number was recorded as an estimate derived from reference gene primer amplification. Sequencing was performed with immunoSEQ multiplex PCR; in TCRdb, only in-frame clones are kept and a portion is missing. The V and J calls and clone size are taken from that table; D and trimming were inferred from the DNA. Of approximately 250,000 clones in the sample, around 80% were seen once. The chain carries TRBV19 and TRBJ1-5; TRBD1 might be the D (5 bases). This clonotype was sampled from a middle-aged man who had recovered from COVID-19. The sequenced sample consisted of peripheral blood. The CDR3 bases are TGTGCCAGTAGGGGGGAGGGAATTCAGCCCCAGCATTTT. As protein: CASRGEGIQPQHF.